These T cell receptor beta chains were read from a single sample in a study of beta chain features in type 1 diabetes. Sequencing was performed with immunoSEQ multiplex PCR; in TCRdb, only in-frame clones are kept and a portion is missing. The sample yields fewer than 550,000 clones, over 10% seen once. The source material was naive CD4+ T cells from blood. The receptor set was obtained from a woman aged 18-29 years in good health. The CDR3 runs from the conserved cysteine through the conserved F or W. Each record gives: D gene, V gene, clone size, J gene, CDR3 DNA, CDR3 protein. A D gene is named only where the DNA matches it firmly. Clone size is not always given. Where it is, it says once, few, many or a class for expanded clones.

.	TRBV5-6	few	TRBJ2-7	TGTGCCAGCAGCCGGAATCCGACAGGTACCGTCTACGAGCAGTACTTC	CASSRNPTGTVYEQYF
.	TRBV7-2	.	TRBJ2-1	TGTGCCAGCAGCTTCCGATGGAGCTCCTACAATGAGCAGTTCTTC	CASSFRWSSYNEQFF
.	TRBV11-2	few	TRBJ2-5	TGTGCCAGCGGGGAGTGGAAGCAGACCCAGTACTTC	CASGEWKQTQYF
TRBD2	TRBV7-2	few	TRBJ2-7	TGTGCCAGCAGCGGTGGACTAGCGGGAGGTGGGGAGCAGTACTTC	CASSGGLAGGGEQYF
.	TRBV13	many	TRBJ2-1	TGTGCGAGCTTCTCAAGTTGGGCCTACAATGAGCAGTTCTTC	CASFSSWAYNEQFF
TRBD2	TRBV18	few	TRBJ2-2	TGTGCCAGCTCACCGCAACTAGCGGGAGGGCGCACCGGGGAGCTGTTTTTT	CASSPQLAGGRTGELFF
TRBD1	TRBV29-1	few	TRBJ1-6	TGCAGCGTTCGGGACAGGGGAAATAATTCACCCCTCCACTTT	CSVRDRGNNSPLHF
TRBD2	TRBV29-1	few	TRBJ2-2	TGCAGCGCCCAGGGAGGGGTTCGGGACACCGGGGAGCTGTTTTTT	CSAQGGVRDTGELFF
.	TRBV29-1	few	TRBJ1-2	TGCAGCGCCGGGGGGATTGGGAAGTATGGCTACACCTTC	CSAGGIGKYGYTF
.	TRBV7-8	few	TRBJ1-5	TGTGCCAGCAGCTTAGATCGGTATCAGCCCCAGCATTTT	CASSLDRYQPQHF
.	TRBV30	.	TRBJ1-5	TGTGCCTGGAGTGCTGCTCGGGACAAGTGGAGCAATCAGCCCCAGCATTTT	CAWSAARDKWSNQPQHF
TRBD1	TRBV7-9	few	TRBJ1-3	TGTGCCAGCAGCTTAGCGGGACAGGGGACTAGAAACACCATATATTTT	CASSLAGQGTRNTIYF
TRBD1	TRBV7-2	few	TRBJ2-5	TGTGCCAGCAGCTACAGGGGAGAGACCCAGTACTTC	CASSYRGETQYF
TRBD2	TRBV7-2	.	TRBJ2-3	TGTGCCAGCAGCTTAGGTTGGCTAGCGGGAGGTACGCAGTATTTT	CASSLGWLAGGTQYF
.	TRBV7-6	.	TRBJ2-5	TGTGCCAGCAGCTTAGAGGTCGGTGGGCAAGAGACCCAGTACTTC	CASSLEVGGQETQYF
.	TRBV28	.	TRBJ2-1	TGTGCCAGCAGTTTATGGGTGGGAAGCTCCTACAATGAGCAGTTCTTC	CASSLWVGSSYNEQFF
.	TRBV7-3	.	TRBJ2-2	TGTGCCAGCAGCCAACGAGGGGCGGCCGGGGAGCTGTTTTTT	CASSQRGAAGELFF
.	TRBV30	few	TRBJ1-5	TGTGCCTGGAGTGGTGGGGGAAATCAGCCCCAGCATTTT	CAWSGGGNQPQHF
.	TRBV5-1	few	TRBJ2-1	TGCGCCAGCAGCCCCCGAGCGGCGGGATTAGTCAATGAGCAGTTCTTC	CASSPRAAGLVNEQFF
TRBD1	TRBV7-2	.	TRBJ1-2	TGTGCCAGCAGTCGACAGGGGTATGGCTACACCTTC	CASSRQGYGYTF
.	TRBV6-5	few	TRBJ2-3	TGTGCCAGCAAGTCCCCCATGGTGGATACGCAGTATTTT	CASKSPMVDTQYF
TRBD1	TRBV5-1	.	TRBJ2-2	TGCGCCAGCAGCTTGGGACAGGGGAACACCGGGGAGCTGTTTTTT	CASSLGQGNTGELFF